Reported below is one T cell receptor (beta chain). The sample originates from a study of T-cell memory formation after mild COVID-19. Each CDR3 protein gets one entry after TCRdb re-called the 5' RACE reads with MiXCR. The sample contains some 440,000 distinct CDR3 sequences, around 27% of which appear only once. The CDR3 length is 14 residues. CDR1 and CDR2 (germline): KGHDR, SFDVKD. With 3 bases removed from V and 2 bases from J, the gap between germline ends came to 10 bases. The chain is built from TRBV24-1 and TRBJ2-7; possibly TRBD2 for D (6 bases). The clonotype was recovered from an adult woman who had mild COVID-19 (a few samples of this study predate the infection). Cell type and time point are not known. The material sequenced was PBMCs or a T cell subset sorted from them (not recorded which). CDR3 in DNA: TGTGCCACCAGTGATGGGGGGACTCCCTACGAGCAGTACTTC. Its protein is CATSDGGTPYEQYF.